These 18 T cell receptor beta chains were sequenced from one sample in a study of blood T cell repertoires in COVID-19. Generated by immunoSEQ multiplex PCR, the TCRdb table keeps only in-frame clones and is missing some. The repertoire holds 150,000 or so clones, about 79% seen once, with 7.2% in the top ten. Sequences were obtained from peripheral blood. The receptors derive from a woman between 45 and 60 years old in a cohort sampled during active or convalescent COVID-19.

The V call is TRBV28, the J call TRBJ1-2; TRBD1 agrees at 8 bases. Trimming cost V 2 bases and J 0 bases; bases outside gene matches: 5. Germline-derived CDR1 and CDR2 are MDHEN and SYDVKM. The CDR3 has 16 residues. This chain's CDR3 is CASSLGTGAPNYGYTF. CDR3 DNA: TGTGCCAGCAGTTTAGGGACAGGCGCGCCTAACTATGGCTACACCTTC.

The chain uses TRBV11-2 and TRBJ2-3, with D possibly being TRBD1 (5 bases). Germline V gene data show CDR1 as SGHAT and CDR2 as FQNNGV. Trimming took 5 bases from V and 2 from J, leaving 14 bases between them. There are 15 residues in the CDR3. The CDR3 loop reads CASSPRAKDTDTQYF. For the CDR3, the DNA is TGTGCCAGCAGCCCCAGGGCAAAGGACACAGATACGCAGTATTTT. Based on the CDR3 plus reference TRBV11-2 and TRBJ2-3, the full variable domain is EAGVAQSPRYKIIEKRQSVAFWCNPISGHATLYWYQQILGQGPKLLIQFQNNGVVDDSQLPKDRFSAERLKGVDSTLKIQPAKLEDSAVYLCASSPRAKDTDTQYFGPGTRLTVL.

This clone was picked up a small number of times. The V and J genes are TRBV14 and TRBJ1-4; 10 bases align to TRBD1. V lost 3 bases and J lost 12; bases outside the gene matches: 4. Germline CDR1 and CDR2: SGHDN and FVKESK. This CDR3 is built from 13 residues. The CDR3 coding sequence is TGTGCCAGCAGCCAGGCGACAGGGGGCGAACTGTTTTTT. It translates to CASSQATGGELFF.

This chain connects TRBV7-2 to TRBJ2-5; D might be TRBD1 (6 bases). The germline gives CDR1 SGHTA, CDR2 FQGNSA. This CDR3 region has 19 residues. Trimming left V 5 bases short and J 5 bases short, with 30 bases between. In DNA form, the CDR3 reads TGTGCCAGCAGCCTTGAGGGACGAGGAACAGGGAAAAGGGGGGAGACCCAGTACTTC. Its translation is CASSLEGRGTGKRGETQYF. Using reference TRBV7-2 and TRBJ2-5 for the parts outside the CDR3, the full variable domain is GAGVSQSPSNKVTEKGKDVELRCDPISGHTALYWYRQSLGQGLEFLIYFQGNSAPDKSGLPSDRFSAERTGGSVSTLTIQRTQQEDSAVYLCASSLEGRGTGKRGETQYFGPGTRLLVL.

V is TRBV4-3 and J is TRBJ1-3; D is uncertain. Germline CDR1 and CDR2: LGHNA and YSLEER. Trimming took 0 bases from V and 0 from J, leaving 6 bases between them. This CDR3 comprises 15 residues. The CDR3 region has the DNA TGCGCCAGCAGCCAAGAATGGAGCTCTGGAAACACCATATATTTT. Its translation: CASSQEWSSGNTIYF.

V and J are TRBV4-2 and TRBJ2-3; D possibly corresponds to TRBD2 (5 bases). The V end was cut by 0 bases, the J end by 1 base, with 14 bases between. Germline CDR1 and CDR2: LGHNA and YNFKEQ. CDR3 length equals 17 residues. In nucleotides, the CDR3 is TGTGCCAGCAGCCAAGAAGGCCGGGGTTCGGGCACAGATACGCAGTATTTT. Amino acids: CASSQEGRGSGTDTQYF.

The chain has TRBV7-2 and TRBJ2-1, with 11 bases matching TRBD2. Germline lookup yields CDR1 SGHTA and CDR2 FQGNSA. With V trimmed by 1 base and J by 4 bases, 9 bases remained unmatched. The CDR3 extends over 18 amino acids. The CDR3 DNA reads as TGTGCCAGCAGCTTAGGCCATCCTCTAGCGGGGGGTTACAATGAGCAGTTCTTC. Encoded protein: CASSLGHPLAGGYNEQFF. Full variable domain (missing parts from reference TRBV7-2 and TRBJ2-1): GAGVSQSPSNKVTEKGKDVELRCDPISGHTALYWYRQSLGQGLEFLIYFQGNSAPDKSGLPSDRFSAERTGGSVSTLTIQRTQQEDSAVYLCASSLGHPLAGGYNEQFFGPGTRLTVL.

The chain employs TRBV4-1 and TRBJ2-7, with TRBD2 as a possible D gene (5 bases). V was clipped by 1 base and J by 7 bases, with 11 bases between them. The CDR3 is 13 amino acids. Germline CDR1 reads MGHRA; CDR2 reads YSYEKL. The CDR3 DNA is TGCGCCAGCAGCCAAGGCGGATCGGGGGAGCAGTACTTC. It specifies CASSQGGSGEQYF.

The V and J genes are TRBV18 and TRBJ2-5, with 8 bases identical to TRBD1. V dropped 3 bases and J dropped 2; count of bases not matched to a gene: 5. The CDR3 extends over 15 amino acids. CDR1 KGHSH and CDR2 LQKENI come from the germline V gene. The CDR3 reads CASSPIRTGQETQYF. The DNA of the CDR3 is TGTGCCAGCTCACCGATCAGGACAGGGCAAGAGACCCAGTACTTC.

This clone was observed once. The J gene is TRBJ2-3, the V gene TRBV28; possibly TRBD1 for D (6 bases). V was shortened by 5 bases and J by 4 bases, with 16 bases between the two germline ends. This CDR3 contains 15 residues. Germline-derived CDR1 and CDR2 are MDHEN and SYDVKM. This CDR3 is CASSPMGRQADTQYF. The CDR3 DNA follows: TGTGCCAGCAGTCCCATGGGACGACAGGCAGATACGCAGTATTTT.

This clone was seen only a few times. The chain has TRBV27 and TRBJ1-1; 8 bases agree with TRBD1. There are 16 residues in the CDR3. V dropped 2 bases and J dropped 1; count of bases not matched to a gene: 6. Germline V CDR1 and CDR2: MNHEY, SMNVEV (reference sequence). CDR3 bases: TGTGCCAGCAGTTTAGGGCAGGGGGCCGCGAACACTGAAGCTTTCTTT. Its protein is CASSLGQGAANTEAFF.

The V and J genes are TRBV10-3 and TRBJ2-2; 7 nucleotides line up with TRBD1. J gave up 1 base and V 9 bases, and 5 bases lay outside the gene matches. This CDR3 region has 14 residues. In germline, CDR1 is ENHRY, CDR2 SYGVKD. CDR3: CAIKGAQNTGELFF. CDR3 in DNA: TGTGCCATTAAGGGGGCGCAGAACACCGGGGAGCTGTTTTTT.

The gene calls are TRBV7-9 and TRBJ1-5; a weak D match, TRBD1 (5 bases). The germline V and J ends were trimmed by 5 bases and 0 bases, with 11 bases remaining between them. The CDR3 loop spans 15 amino acids. CDR1 is SEHNR and CDR2 is FQNEAQ in the germline V gene (reference sequence). As DNA, the CDR3 is TGTGCCAGCAGCGTCGACAGTCATAGCAATCAGCCCCAGCATTTT. It is translated as CASSVDSHSNQPQHF.

The V and J genes are TRBV15 and TRBJ1-4, with D possibly matching TRBD1 (5 bases). CDR3 length: 15 residues. The germline CDR1 and CDR2 sequences are LNHNV and YYDKDF (reference sequence). Deletions cut 5 bases from V and 4 bases from J, with 14 bases between. CDR3 coding DNA: TGTGCCACCAGCGGAGTCGACAGTATTAATGAAAAACTGTTTTTT. It encodes CATSGVDSINEKLFF.

This sequence joins TRBV29-1 and TRBJ1-1, with D possibly being TRBD1 (6 bases). The CDR3 sequence is 12 residues long. The germline V gene encodes CDR1 SQVTM and CDR2 ANQGSEA. Trimming took 4 bases from V and 6 from J, leaving 12 bases between them. CDR3 sequence: CSVVGGGPEAFF. The CDR3 DNA sequence: TGCAGCGTTGTTGGGGGCGGACCTGAAGCTTTCTTT.

This clone appeared a single time. The V gene is TRBV7-8, the J gene TRBJ1-1; no definite D call. CDR3 length: 15 residues. Germline CDR1 and CDR2: SGHVS and FQNEAQ. V lost 2 bases, J lost 0 bases, and 10 bases lay in between. This CDR3 is CASSLMAGVNTEAFF. DNA of the CDR3: TGTGCCAGCAGCTTAATGGCCGGGGTGAACACTGAAGCTTTCTTT.

V gene TRBV24-1 combines with J gene TRBJ2-3; D may be TRBD2 (6 bases). V was clipped by 4 bases and J by 11 bases, with 21 bases between them. This CDR3 spans 15 amino acids. Per the germline V gene, CDR1 is KGHDR and CDR2 is SFDVKD. CDR3 in amino acids: CATSDQTRGGTLQYF. In nucleotides, the CDR3 is TGTGCCACCAGTGACCAGACCCGCGGCGGGACCCTGCAGTATTTT.

J is TRBJ2-5 and V is TRBV7-6; 9 positions agree with TRBD2. This CDR3 contains 15 residues. The germline V gene has CDR1 SGHVS and CDR2 FNYEAQ. Trimming cost V 1 base and J 5 bases; bases outside gene matches: 5. The CDR3 coding sequence is TGTGCCAGCAGCTTAGAAAGCGGGGGGAGCGAGACCCAGTACTTC. Amino acid sequence: CASSLESGGSETQYF.